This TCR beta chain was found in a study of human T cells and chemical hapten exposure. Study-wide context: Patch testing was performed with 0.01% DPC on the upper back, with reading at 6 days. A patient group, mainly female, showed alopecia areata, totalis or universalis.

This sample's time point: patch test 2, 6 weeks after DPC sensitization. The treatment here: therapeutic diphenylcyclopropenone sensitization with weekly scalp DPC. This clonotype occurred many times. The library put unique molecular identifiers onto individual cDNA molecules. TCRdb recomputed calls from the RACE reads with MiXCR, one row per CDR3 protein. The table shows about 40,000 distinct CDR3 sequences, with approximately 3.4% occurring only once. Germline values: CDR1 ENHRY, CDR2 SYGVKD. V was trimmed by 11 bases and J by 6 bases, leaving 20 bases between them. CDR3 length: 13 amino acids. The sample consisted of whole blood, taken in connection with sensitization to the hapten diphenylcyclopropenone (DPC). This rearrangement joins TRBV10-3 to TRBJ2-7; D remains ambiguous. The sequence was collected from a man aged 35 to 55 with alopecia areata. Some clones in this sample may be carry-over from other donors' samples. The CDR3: CAATPDPAAEQYF. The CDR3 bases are TGTGCCGCAACCCCGGACCCCGCCGCCGAGCAGTACTTC.